The 21 T cell receptor beta chains listed next were all sequenced from one sample in a study of T cell responses to AZD1222 COVID-19 vaccine. Assay used: immunoSEQ multiplex PCR; TCRdb lists only in-frame clones, some missing. The sample consists of about 130,000 clones, about nine tenths of them appearing once. The sequenced sample was peripheral blood, obtained on day 0 of AZD1222 vaccination. These receptors originate from an adult in good health.

V and J are TRBV5-1 and TRBJ1-2; 12 nucleotides line up with TRBD1. Germline V CDR1 and CDR2: SGHRS, YFSETQ. Trimming took 2 bases from V and 6 from J; bases not matched to a gene: 8. CDR3 size: 16 residues. CDR3 DNA sequence: TGCGCCAGCAGCTTATATGCGGGACAGGGGGCGGATGGCTACACCTTC. This translates into CASSLYAGQGADGYTF.

The V gene is TRBV28, the J gene TRBJ1-4, with a weak D call TRBD1 (6 bases). CDR1 is MDHEN, CDR2 SYDVKM, per germline. Between the trimmed V and J ends, which lost 0 bases and 9 bases, there was a span of 20 bases. The CDR3 sequence is 17 residues long. The CDR3 DNA is TGTGCCAGCAGTTTATGGGGCGCTGGGGGCGAGGGGAAAAAACTGTTTTTT. It yields the protein CASSLWGAGGEGKKLFF.

The chain links TRBV11-3 to TRBJ2-2; a weak D match, TRBD1 (6 bases). CDR1 and CDR2 (germline): SGHNT, YENEEA. Trimming took off 7 bases at V and 4 bases at J, with 13 bases between the two ends. The CDR3 runs 14 residues. This chain's CDR3 is CASKPGASTGELFF. The CDR3 DNA sequence: TGTGCCAGCAAACCAGGGGCTTCCACCGGGGAGCTGTTTTTT.

J is TRBJ1-5 and V is TRBV7-9; a possible D gene is TRBD1 (6 bases). The CDR3 loop spans 15 amino acids. Germline CDR1 reads SEHNR; CDR2 reads FQNEAQ (reference sequence). V lost 4 bases to trimming and J lost 12 bases, with 22 bases between them. CDR3 sequence reads: CASSSTGGRREHQHF. CDR3 nucleotides: TGTGCCAGCAGCTCTACTGGGGGGCGCAGGGAGCACCAGCATTTT.

Comment on this clone: Other DNA sequences of this sample code for an identical CDR3. V usage is TRBV18 and J usage is TRBJ2-7; D remains ambiguous. The CDR3 contains 12 residues. CDR1 KGHSH and CDR2 LQKENI come from the germline V gene. Trimming removed 2 bases at V and 4 bases at J, with 6 bases between. The DNA for the CDR3 is TGTGCCAGCTCACCAGTAAATTACGAGCAGTACTTC. It specifies CASSPVNYEQYF.

The sample holds one count of this clone. Other nucleotide sequences from this sample produce the same CDR3. V usage is TRBV3-1 (or the pseudogene TRBV3-2) and J usage is TRBJ1-3; D is perhaps TRBD1 (5 bases). The CDR3 runs to 14 residues. V shed 0 bases and J shed 3 bases, with 6 bases lying between them. Per germline, CDR1 LGHDT and CDR2 YNNKEL (reference sequence). The CDR3 loop reads CASSQEGLGNTIYF. Written as DNA, the CDR3 is TGTGCCAGCAGCCAAGAGGGGCTTGGAAACACCATATATTTT.

The V call is TRBV23-1, the J call TRBJ2-7, with D perhaps TRBD2 (5 bases). TRBV23-1 is annotated as an ORF whose role is uncertain. The CDR3 is made up of 13 amino acids. The V gene lost 4 bases and the J gene lost 3 bases, with 10 bases spanning the gap. The CDR3 region is CASSRSGNYEQYF. The CDR3 DNA reads as TGCGCCAGCAGTCGGTCGGGAAACTACGAGCAGTACTTC.

This sequence joins TRBV5-6 and TRBJ2-5; no clear D. This CDR3 is built from 12 residues. V dropped 2 bases and J dropped 5 bases, with 7 bases sitting between them. Germline V CDR1 and CDR2: SGHDT, YYEEEE. The CDR3 loop is CASSLDRETQYF. CDR3 in DNA: TGTGCCAGCAGCTTAGATCGGGAGACCCAGTACTTC.

V usage is TRBV7-2 and J usage is TRBJ2-7; D gene uncertain. The length of the CDR3 is 12 residues. The germline V gene encodes CDR1 SGHTA and CDR2 FQGNSA. The ends were cut back, 1 base at V and 4 bases at J, with 5 bases in the middle. The CDR3 DNA is TGTGCCAGCAGCTTAGTTGGATACGAGCAGTACTTC. It codes for CASSLVGYEQYF.

The chain recombines TRBV6-2 or TRBV6-3 with TRBJ2-7, with no clear D. The V and J ends lost 5 bases and 2 bases respectively, with 7 bases between them. The CDR3 has 12 residues. Per the germline V gene, CDR1 is MNHEY and CDR2 is SVGEGT. The CDR3 reads CASSLAPYEQYF. The CDR3 DNA reads TGTGCCAGCAGTCTCGCCCCCTACGAGCAGTACTTC.

This clone showed up just a few times. The J gene is TRBJ1-5, the V gene TRBV7-2; D unclear. This CDR3 comprises 15 residues. The germline V gene encodes CDR1 SGHTA and CDR2 FQGNSA. The V end lost 2 bases, the J end lost 5 bases, and 13 bases lay between the germline ends. CDR3 sequence reads: CASSLKVRSDQPQHF. The CDR3 DNA reads TGTGCCAGCAGCTTAAAAGTTCGTTCCGATCAGCCCCAGCATTTT.

This clone was counted a few times. The rearrangement joins TRBV6-5 to TRBJ1-2; no definite D call. Between the trimmed V and J ends, which lost 6 bases and 5 bases, there was a span of 16 bases. The CDR3 contains 14 residues. CDR1 is MNHEY, CDR2 SVGAGI, per germline. CDR3 nucleotide sequence: TGTGCCAGCAGAAGGACGGAGAATATGTATGGCTACACCTTC. Translated, it gives CASRRTENMYGYTF.

This chain connects TRBV28 to TRBJ2-2, with 12 bases that match TRBD2. This CDR3 is 21 amino acids long. The V and J ends lost 6 bases and 5 bases, in that order; junction bases with no gene match: 22. CDR1 and CDR2 from the germline V gene are MDHEN and SYDVKM. The CDR3 DNA sequence: TGTGCCAGCAGCTCTAGCGGGGGGGCCTGGGTGGTACTAAGCTCAACCGGGGAGCTGTTTTTT. Translated: CASSSSGGAWVVLSSTGELFF. Variable domain in full (rest from reference TRBV28 and TRBJ2-2): DVKVTQSSRYLVKRTGEKVFLECVQDMDHENMFWYRQDPGLGLRLIYFSYDVKMKEKGDIPEGYSVSREKKERFSLILESASTNQTSMYLCASSSSGGAWVVLSSTGELFFGEGSRLTVL.

The V call is TRBV11-2, the J call TRBJ1-4; D not resolved. Germline V gene data show CDR1 as SGHAT and CDR2 as FQNNGV. Trimming took off 1 base at V and 8 bases at J, with 8 bases between the two ends. The CDR3 has 13 amino acids. CDR3 region: CASSLVSEEKLFF. The CDR3, as DNA: TGTGCCAGCAGCTTAGTCAGCGAAGAAAAACTGTTTTTT. The full variable domain, rest sourced from reference TRBV11-2 and TRBJ1-4, is EAGVAQSPRYKIIEKRQSVAFWCNPISGHATLYWYQQILGQGPKLLIQFQNNGVVDDSQLPKDRFSAERLKGVDSTLKIQPAKLEDSAVYLCASSLVSEEKLFFGSGTQLSVL.

The rearrangement links TRBV29-1 to TRBJ1-1, with D maybe TRBD1 (6 bases). The CDR3 consists of 14 residues. The V end was cut by 3 bases, the J end by 3 bases, with 14 bases between. Germline assignment: CDR1 SQVTM and CDR2 ANQGSEA. The CDR3: CSVEKRGGHTEAFF. Here the CDR3 DNA reads TGCAGCGTTGAGAAGAGGGGGGGGCACACTGAAGCTTTCTTT.

On this clone: A junction end diverges from the germline sequence, so it may reflect a read error. V and J are TRBV5-4 and TRBJ1-6; D gene ambiguous. CDR1 SGHNT and CDR2 YYREEE come from the germline V gene (reference sequence). This CDR3 is 13 amino acids long. DNA for the CDR3: TGTGCCAGCAGCGCCGAATATAAATCACCCCTCCACTTT. Translated: CASSAEYKSPLHF.

The chain employs TRBV6-5 and TRBJ1-6, with TRBD1 identical over 10 bases. V shed 6 bases, J shed 7 bases, and the junction held 6 bases outside the gene matches. The CDR3 totals 15 residues. Germline CDR1 reads MNHEY; CDR2 reads SVGAGI. CDR3: CASSQETGGNSPLHF. DNA of the CDR3: TGTGCCAGCAGCCAAGAGACAGGGGGCAATTCACCCCTCCACTTT.

This chain joins TRBV9 and TRBJ2-7; maybe TRBD2 (6 bases). The germline V gene encodes CDR1 SGDLS and CDR2 YYNGEE. CDR3 length: 15 amino acids. V lost 2 bases and J 3 bases, leaving 15 bases between the germline ends. CDR3 nucleotides: TGTGCCAGCAGCGTCTCCGGGACTCTAAACTACGAGCAGTACTTC. Translation gives CASSVSGTLNYEQYF.

This chain links TRBV5-4 with TRBJ2-2, with D possibly called TRBD1 or TRBD2 (6 bases each). This CDR3 region has 12 residues. Between the trimmed V and J ends, which lost 4 bases and 9 bases, there was a span of 10 bases. Germline CDR1 reads SGHNT; CDR2 reads YYREEE (reference sequence). CDR3 amino acids: CASSPGARELFF. CDR3 nucleotide sequence: TGTGCCAGCAGCCCGGGGGCCCGGGAGCTGTTTTTT.

The chain has TRBV6-6 and TRBJ1-2; D remains unclear. The CDR3 spans 14 residues. The germline V gene has CDR1 MNHNY and CDR2 SVGAGI (reference sequence). V was trimmed by 7 bases and J by 1 base, leaving 13 bases between them. In DNA form, the CDR3 reads TGTGCCAGCAACCTACTGGACTATAACTATGGCTACACCTTC. Amino acids: CASNLLDYNYGYTF.

This clone came up once. The CDR3 DNA reads TGTGCCAGCAGAGCAGGGGCGACTGAAGCTTTCTTT. Protein sequence: CASRAGATEAFF. V usage is TRBV2 and J usage is TRBJ1-1; tentative D call: TRBD1 (6 bases). CDR3 length: 12 residues. CDR1 and CDR2 from the germline V gene are SNHLY and FYNNEI. Trimming cost V 6 bases and J 5 bases, with 10 bases left between them.